Each of the 13 T cell receptor beta chains below was sequenced from the same sample in a study of lymphopenia after photon versus proton radiotherapy. Profiled with immunoSEQ multiplex PCR; TCRdb holds only in-frame clones, not every one. In the table there are 39,000 or so clones, about 90% of which are singletons. The source was peripheral blood, collected from a patient treated with photon-based radiotherapy. These receptors were taken from a man in his sixties with cholangiocarcinoma.

CDR3: CSVMKDSGNTIYF. The CDR3 bases are TGCAGCGTTATGAAGGACTCTGGAAACACCATATATTTT. This chain connects TRBV29-1 to TRBJ1-3; D gene uncertain. This CDR3 has 13 amino acids. In germline, CDR1 is SQVTM, CDR2 ANQGSEA. V lost 5 bases and J lost 0, with 8 bases in between.

The rearrangement joins TRBV4-1 to TRBJ2-2; no clear D gene. The V gene lost 4 bases and the J gene lost 0 bases, with 9 bases spanning the gap. The CDR3 has 15 residues. Per the germline V gene, CDR1 is MGHRA and CDR2 is YSYEKL. CDR3 in amino acids: CASSLTPPNTGELFF. As DNA, the CDR3 is TGCGCCAGCAGCCTTACACCCCCGAACACCGGGGAGCTGTTTTTT.

The rearrangement joins TRBV11-2 to TRBJ1-1; D is unresolved. Trimming cost V 4 bases and J 7 bases, with 16 bases left between them. Germline V CDR1 and CDR2: SGHAT, FQNNGV. This CDR3 region has 14 residues. In DNA, the CDR3 is TGTGCCAGCAGCTCGGACTCATCTAGGAGTGAAGCTTTCTTT. Translating it yields CASSSDSSRSEAFF. The whole variable domain, filled in from reference TRBV11-2 and TRBJ1-1, reads EAGVAQSPRYKIIEKRQSVAFWCNPISGHATLYWYQQILGQGPKLLIQFQNNGVVDDSQLPKDRFSAERLKGVDSTLKIQPAKLEDSAVYLCASSSDSSRSEAFFGQGTRLTVV.

V gene TRBV2 combines with J gene TRBJ1-5; 8 nucleotides agree with TRBD1. V lost 10 bases and J lost 6; bases outside the gene matches: 14. Germline loops: CDR1 SNHLY, CDR2 FYNNEI. The CDR3 spans 15 residues. Here the CDR3 reads CATAVDRGGGQPQHF. The CDR3 DNA reads TGTGCCACCGCGGTCGACAGGGGTGGGGGTCAGCCCCAGCATTTT.

The chain couples TRBV7-2 to TRBJ2-3; D is unresolved. Germline CDR1 SGHTA, CDR2 FQGNSA. Trimming took off 1 base at V and 4 bases at J, with 6 bases between the two ends. This CDR3 spans 13 amino acids. CDR3: CASSLGRADTQYF. The CDR3 DNA reads as TGTGCCAGCAGCTTAGGCAGAGCAGATACGCAGTATTTT.

The rearrangement joins TRBV19 to TRBJ1-4; 7 nucleotides match TRBD1. The CDR3 is 15 amino acids. The V gene's germline CDR1 is LNHDA and CDR2 SQIVND (reference sequence). The J segment lost 0 bases and the V segment lost 5 bases, leaving 3 bases of the junction unmatched. The CDR3 DNA follows: TGTGCCAGTAGTGAGGGACAGTCAACTAATGAAAAACTGTTTTTT. Protein sequence: CASSEGQSTNEKLFF.

This sequence joins TRBV19 and TRBJ2-1; unclear D gene. Trimming removed 3 bases from V and 5 bases from J, with 14 bases in between. The CDR3 consists of 15 residues. Germline V gene lookup returns CDR1 LNHDA and CDR2 SQIVND (reference sequence). CDR3 in amino acids: CASSIAFVGDNEQFF. The DNA for the CDR3 is TGTGCCAGTAGTATTGCTTTTGTCGGCGACAATGAGCAGTTCTTC.

V and J are TRBV18 and TRBJ2-5; D might be TRBD1 or TRBD2, each matching 5 bases. The CDR3 totals 17 residues. The germline CDR1 and CDR2 sequences are KGHSH and LQKENI. V lost 3 bases and J 2 bases, leaving 19 bases between the germline ends. CDR3: CASSPTREGMGQETQYF. CDR3 DNA: TGTGCCAGCTCACCCACGAGAGAGGGGATGGGGCAAGAGACCCAGTACTTC.

The chain couples TRBV18 to TRBJ2-1; D may match TRBD1 or TRBD2 (5 bases each). The V end lost 9 bases, the J end lost 6 bases, and 18 bases lay between the germline ends. The CDR3 runs to 14 residues. CDR1 KGHSH and CDR2 LQKENI come from the germline V gene. CDR3 sequence (DNA): TGTGCCAGTTCCGTGGGACGGCCGCCCAATGAGCAGTTCTTC. Residues: CASSVGRPPNEQFF.

The chain links TRBV27 to TRBJ2-7; D perhaps matches TRBD2 (5 bases). The CDR3 totals 13 residues. CDR1 is MNHEY, CDR2 SMNVEV, per germline (reference sequence). V was shortened by 3 bases and J by 1 base, with 7 bases between the two germline ends. CDR3 residues: CASSFGVSYEQYF. The DNA for the CDR3 is TGTGCCAGCAGTTTCGGGGTTTCCTACGAGCAGTACTTC.

This clone has only one observation. The chain joins TRBV14 to TRBJ2-3; D is ambiguous. The V gene lost 1 base and the J gene lost 3 bases, with 11 bases spanning the gap. This CDR3 has 15 residues. In germline, CDR1 is SGHDN, CDR2 FVKESK. The CDR3 coding sequence is TGTGCCAGCAGCCAAGGAATAGCCACGACAGATACGCAGTATTTT. This gives the protein CASSQGIATTDTQYF.

The chain recombines TRBV7-9 with TRBJ2-7; D is perhaps TRBD1 (6 bases). Germline CDR1 reads SEHNR; CDR2 reads FQNEAQ (reference sequence). The CDR3 covers 12 residues. Trimming pared 5 bases from V and 4 bases from J, leaving 9 bases between. The CDR3 loop reads CASSITGYEQYF. CDR3 nucleotide sequence: TGTGCCAGCAGCATTACAGGGTACGAGCAGTACTTC.

V and J are TRBV27 and TRBJ1-2; 10 bases are shared with TRBD1. The CDR3 is made up of 16 amino acids. CDR1 and CDR2 from the germline V gene are MNHEY and SMNVEV (reference sequence). V was pared by 5 bases and J by 2 bases, with 8 bases of the junction left unmatched. In DNA, the CDR3 is TGTGCCAGCAGTCTCCTGACAGGGGGCGCGAACTATGGCTACACCTTC. Protein sequence: CASSLLTGGANYGYTF.